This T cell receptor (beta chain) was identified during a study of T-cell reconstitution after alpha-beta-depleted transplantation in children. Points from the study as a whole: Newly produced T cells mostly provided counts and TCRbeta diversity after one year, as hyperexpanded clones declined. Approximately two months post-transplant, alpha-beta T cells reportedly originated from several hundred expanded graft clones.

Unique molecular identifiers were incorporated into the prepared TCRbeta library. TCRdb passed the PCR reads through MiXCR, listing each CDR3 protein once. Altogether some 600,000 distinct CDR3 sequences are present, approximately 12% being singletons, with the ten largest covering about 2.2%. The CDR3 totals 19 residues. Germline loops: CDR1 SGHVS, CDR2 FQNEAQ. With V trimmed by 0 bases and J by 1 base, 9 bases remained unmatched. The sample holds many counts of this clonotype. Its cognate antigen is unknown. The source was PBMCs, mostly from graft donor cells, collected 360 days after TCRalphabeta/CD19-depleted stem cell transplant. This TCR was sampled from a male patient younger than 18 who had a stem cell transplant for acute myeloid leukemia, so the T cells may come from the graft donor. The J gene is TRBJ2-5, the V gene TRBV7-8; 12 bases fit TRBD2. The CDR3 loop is CASSLATGTSGPFQETQYF. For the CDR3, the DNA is TGTGCCAGCAGCTTAGCTACCGGGACTAGCGGGCCGTTCCAAGAGACCCAGTACTTC.